The clone carrying this T cell receptor (beta chain) has more than one count but fewer than ten. The antigen is undetermined. The data are from a study of T-cell memory formation after mild COVID-19. Turning to the study itself: Each donor largely had its own TCR clusters. General study points: Contracting clones from day 15 to 85 had balanced CD4/CD8; later expanders favoured CD4+.

Via MiXCR, TCRdb re-called the 5' RACE reads, giving one row per CDR3 protein. The repertoire holds 150,000 or so distinct CDR3 sequences, with about 14% as singletons. The germline CDR1 and CDR2 sequences are LGHNA and YNFKEQ. CDR3 length: 14 amino acids. The ends lost 4 bases at V and 0 bases at J; junction bases unmatched: 2. The TCR sequence derives from an adult woman who had mild COVID-19 (a few samples of this study predate the infection). Cell type and time point are not known. The sequenced sample consisted of PBMCs or a T cell subset sorted from them (not recorded which). This chain uses TRBV4-2 with TRBJ2-5, with TRBD2 matching over 7 bases. This CDR3 is CASSRGTNQETQYF. In nucleotides, the CDR3 is TGTGCCAGCAGCCGAGGGACTAACCAAGAGACCCAGTACTTC.